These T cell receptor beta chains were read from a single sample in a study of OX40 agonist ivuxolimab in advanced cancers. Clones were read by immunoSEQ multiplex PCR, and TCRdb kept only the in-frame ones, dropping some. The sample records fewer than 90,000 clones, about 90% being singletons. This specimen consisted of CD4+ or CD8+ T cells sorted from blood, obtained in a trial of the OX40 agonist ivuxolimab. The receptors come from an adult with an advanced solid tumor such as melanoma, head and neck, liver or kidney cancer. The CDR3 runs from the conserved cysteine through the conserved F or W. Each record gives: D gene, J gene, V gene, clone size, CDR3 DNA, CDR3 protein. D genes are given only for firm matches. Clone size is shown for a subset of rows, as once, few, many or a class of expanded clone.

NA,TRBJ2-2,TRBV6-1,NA,TGTGCCAGCCTCAGACCACCCGGGGAGCTGTTTTTT,CASLRPPGELFF
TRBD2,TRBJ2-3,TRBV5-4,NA,TGTGCCAGCAGCTTGCCCAGCGGGGGCACAGATACGCAGTATTTT,CASSLPSGGTDTQYF
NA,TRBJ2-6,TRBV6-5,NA,TGTGCCAGCAGTTATTATTACTCTGGGGCCAACGTCCTGACTTTC,CASSYYYSGANVLTF
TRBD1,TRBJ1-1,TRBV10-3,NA,TGTGCCATCAAATCTTCCGGGACAGGGCTAACTGAAGCTTTCTTT,CAIKSSGTGLTEAFF
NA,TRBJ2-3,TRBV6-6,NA,TGTGCCAGCAGTTTGCATACTCAAGCGGGAGATACGCAGTATTTT,CASSLHTQAGDTQYF
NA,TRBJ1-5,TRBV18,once,TGTGCCAGCTCCCGACAGGAATCGGTCAATCAGCCCCAGCATTTT,CASSRQESVNQPQHF
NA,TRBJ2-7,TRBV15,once,TGTGCCACCAGCAAGAGTTGGGGTACCTACGAGCAGTACTTC,CATSKSWGTYEQYF
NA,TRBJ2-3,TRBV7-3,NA,TGTGCCAGCAGCCTGGACGGCACAGATACGCAGTATTTT,CASSLDGTDTQYF
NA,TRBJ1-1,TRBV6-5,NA,TGTGCCAGCAGTTACTCGAGTGGGGTTTCTAACACTGAAGCTTTCTTT,CASSYSSGVSNTEAFF
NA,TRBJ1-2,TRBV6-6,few,TGTGCCAGCAGCGGGGGCTATGGCTACACCTTC,CASSGGYGYTF
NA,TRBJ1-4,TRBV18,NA,TGTGCCAGCTCGGAACAGGGAGTCGGCGAAAAACTGTTTTTT,CASSEQGVGEKLFF
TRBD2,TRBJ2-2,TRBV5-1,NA,TGCGCCAGCAGCTTGTTGGCTAGCGGTGACACCGGGGAGCTGTTTTTT,CASSLLASGDTGELFF
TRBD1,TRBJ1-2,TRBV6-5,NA,TGTGCCAGCAGTCCAGGGGGCAACTATGGCTACACCTTC,CASSPGGNYGYTF
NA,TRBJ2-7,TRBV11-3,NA,TGTGCCAGCAGCTTAGGTCAGGGCGGAAACGAGCAGTACTTC,CASSLGQGGNEQYF
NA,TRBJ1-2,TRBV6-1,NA,TGTGCCAGCAGTGAATCCTGGGGGTCCGCGGGCTACACCTTC,CASSESWGSAGYTF
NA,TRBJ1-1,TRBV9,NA,TGTGCCAGCAGCCCCCGACAAGACCTGAACACTGAAGCTTTCTTT,CASSPRQDLNTEAFF
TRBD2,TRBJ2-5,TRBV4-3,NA,TGCGCCAGCAGCCCCCTAGCGGGAGGGAGACAAGAGACCCAGTACTTC,CASSPLAGGRQETQYF
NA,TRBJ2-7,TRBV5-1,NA,TGCGCCAGCAGCTCCGGACACCTGTACGAGCAGTACTTC,CASSSGHLYEQYF
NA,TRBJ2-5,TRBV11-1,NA,TGTGCCAGCAGCTTAGGTTGGGGTAGGTCGGAGACCCAGTACTTC,CASSLGWGRSETQYF
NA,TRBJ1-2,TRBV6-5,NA,TGTGCCAGCAGCCAAAGGTCGAGGAGTGGCTACACCTTC,CASSQRSRSGYTF
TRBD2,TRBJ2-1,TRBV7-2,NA,TGTGCCAGCTTGACTTCCGGGACTAGCGGCCCCCGGGGCGAGCAGTTCTTC,CASLTSGTSGPRGEQFF
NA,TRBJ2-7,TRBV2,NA,TGTGCCAGCCGAGGGTCGCTTAGTCGCTACGAGCAGTACTTC,CASRGSLSRYEQYF
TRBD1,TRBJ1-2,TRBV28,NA,TGTGCCAGCAGTTTAGGACAGGCATGGGAGCATCGAGGCTACACCTTC,CASSLGQAWEHRGYTF
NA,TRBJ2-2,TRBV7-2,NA,TGTGCCAGCACCTCAAGAGCCAGGACCGGGGAGCTGTTTTTT,CASTSRARTGELFF
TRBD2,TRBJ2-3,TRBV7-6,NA,TGTGCCAGCAGCCCGGGACTAGCGGCAGATACGCAGTATTTT,CASSPGLAADTQYF
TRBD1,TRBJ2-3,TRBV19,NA,TGTGCCAGTAGTCCGGACAGGGGGCTAGGAGATACGCAGTATTTT,CASSPDRGLGDTQYF
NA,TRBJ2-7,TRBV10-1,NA,TGCGCCAGCAGTGATGCGGATTCCTACGAGCAGTACTTC,CASSDADSYEQYF
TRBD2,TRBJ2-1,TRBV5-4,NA,TGTGCCAGCAGCTCCGGGTCTAGCGGGAGCTTCTATGAGCAGTTCTTC,CASSSGSSGSFYEQFF
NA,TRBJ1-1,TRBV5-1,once,TGCGCCAGCAAACGGCCAGGAATCACTGAAGCTTTCTTT,CASKRPGITEAFF
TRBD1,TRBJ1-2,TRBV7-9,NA,TGTGCCAGCAGCTTGAAGGGACAGGCCTTTAAAAATGGCTACACCTTC,CASSLKGQAFKNGYTF
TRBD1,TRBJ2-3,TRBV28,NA,TGTGCCAGCAGGGCAGGGGGCGCAGGCACAGATACGCAGTATTTT,CASRAGGAGTDTQYF
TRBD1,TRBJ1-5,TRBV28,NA,TGTGCCATTCATCCGGGACAGGGCATATCCCGACAGCCCCAGCATTTT,CAIHPGQGISRQPQHF
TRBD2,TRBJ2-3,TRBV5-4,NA,TGTGCCAGCAGCTTGAGCGGGAGTGGCACAGATACGCAGTATTTT,CASSLSGSGTDTQYF
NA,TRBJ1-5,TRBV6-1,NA,TGTGCCAGCAGTGACTTCGGCGGTTACAATCAGCCCCAGCATTTT,CASSDFGGYNQPQHF
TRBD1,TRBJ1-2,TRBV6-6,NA,TGTGCCAGCAGCGACCGGGACAGAAGACGTAACTATGGCTACACCTTC,CASSDRDRRRNYGYTF
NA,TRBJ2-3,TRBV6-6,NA,TGTGCCAGCAGTCCCCTAGGAGATACGCAGTATTTT,CASSPLGDTQYF
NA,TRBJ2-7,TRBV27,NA,TGTGCCAGCCGACTAAACCGGGACTTTCCAAAGCAGTACTTC,CASRLNRDFPKQYF
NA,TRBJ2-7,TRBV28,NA,TGTGCCAGCAGGCCACGGACAGCCTCCTACGAGCAGTACTTC,CASRPRTASYEQYF
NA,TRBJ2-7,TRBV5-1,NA,TGCGCCAGCAGCTTGGTCACGGGAAACTACGAGCAGTACTTC,CASSLVTGNYEQYF
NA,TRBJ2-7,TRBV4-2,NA,TGTGCCAGCAGCCAAGGGGGACTGCTCTCCTACGAGCAGTACTTC,CASSQGGLLSYEQYF
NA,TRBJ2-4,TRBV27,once,TGTGCCAGCAGTCTCGGGACGAACAAAAACATTCAGTACTTC,CASSLGTNKNIQYF
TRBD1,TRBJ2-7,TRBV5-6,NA,TGTGCCAGCAGTCGAGACAGGGCTTCAGAGTACTTC,CASSRDRASEYF
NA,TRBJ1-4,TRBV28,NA,TGTGCCAGCAGTCGACGCCAGAATAATGAAAAACTGTTTTTT,CASSRRQNNEKLFF
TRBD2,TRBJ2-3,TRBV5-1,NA,TGCGCCAGCAGCTTGGCCGGGTTGGCGGGAGCCCACTCTGGCACAGATACGCAGTATTTT,CASSLAGLAGAHSGTDTQYF
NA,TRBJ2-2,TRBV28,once,TGTGCCAGCAGGACCGGACAGTTGAACACCGGGGAGCTGTTTTTT,CASRTGQLNTGELFF
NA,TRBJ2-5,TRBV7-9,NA,TGTGCCAGCAGCCAAAAGATGGGGATAGGGACCCAGTACTTC,CASSQKMGIGTQYF
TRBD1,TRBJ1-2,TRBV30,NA,TGTGCCTGGACCCGGGACAGCTATGGCTACACCTTC,CAWTRDSYGYTF